The clone carrying this TCR beta chain is identified as medium-sized (0.01 to 0.1%) from frequency. The entry originates in a study of CXCR3-negative and CXCR3-positive naive CD8 T cells. Overall study: Overall TRB read output was some 140 million, and each library contained about 1.5 +/- 0.3 million reads.

The authors made the TRB cDNA libraries by 5' RACE using UMI labels. TCRdb reworked the 5' RACE reads into one entry per CDR3 protein, no DNA. Here the sample table reports about 6,700 distinct CDR3 sequences. The germline gives CDR1 MNHEY, CDR2 SVGEGT. This CDR3 region has 19 residues. The sample consisted of naive CXCR3- CD8+ T cells from blood. Subset described: CD45RO-CCR7+CD27+CD95- naive CD8+ T cells lacking CXCR3 (TNR3-). The chain carries TRBV6-2 or TRBV6-3 and TRBJ2-5; TCRdb calls TRBD1, which cannot be checked without DNA. This clonotype originated in a human donor in good health. Some clones in this sample may be carry-over from other donors' samples. The CDR3 spells CASSYPNPRDRGSEETQYF.